This is a list of T cell receptor beta chains from one sample in a study of blood T cell repertoires in COVID-19. Some clones are missing from TCRdb's copy, which holds only in-frame ones; the method was immunoSEQ multiplex PCR. The sample lists roughly 81,000 clones, around 82% occurring once. Sequenced material: peripheral blood. Receptors were obtained from a woman older than 75 with COVID-19, enrolled during active disease. Both conserved end residues are trimmed from each CDR3. Each record gives: CDR3 protein, V gene, J gene.

CDR3aa: ASTSPGRGTGELF
v_gene: TRBV5-5
j_gene: TRBJ2-2

CDR3aa: ASSLQAGGYEQY
v_gene: TRBV11-3
j_gene: TRBJ2-7

CDR3aa: ASSEAAGGGYT
v_gene: TRBV2
j_gene: TRBJ1-2

CDR3aa: ASSLKQGRAKNIQY
v_gene: TRBV7-2
j_gene: TRBJ2-4

CDR3aa: ATNREYQETQY
v_gene: TRBV30
j_gene: TRBJ2-5

CDR3aa: ASSSSDRRAREQY
v_gene: TRBV5-5
j_gene: TRBJ2-7

CDR3aa: ASSLRTGEAEAF
v_gene: TRBV5-6
j_gene: TRBJ1-1

CDR3aa: ASSLNRGSGNTIY
v_gene: TRBV27
j_gene: TRBJ1-3

CDR3aa: ASSSSGTGYSYEQY
v_gene: TRBV27
j_gene: TRBJ2-7

CDR3aa: ASSLQGVGYGYT
v_gene: TRBV7-2
j_gene: TRBJ1-2

CDR3aa: ASRRGQGPDTQY
v_gene: TRBV2
j_gene: TRBJ2-3

CDR3aa: ASSPSLGQYYGYT
v_gene: TRBV3-1/TRBV3-2
j_gene: TRBJ1-2

CDR3aa: ASSYSVGSGYT
v_gene: TRBV6-5
j_gene: TRBJ1-2

CDR3aa: ASSLSKTEAF
v_gene: TRBV7-9
j_gene: TRBJ1-1

CDR3aa: ASSLDPFGAKVTQY
v_gene: TRBV11-2
j_gene: TRBJ2-3

CDR3aa: ASSLGTWREQY
v_gene: TRBV6-1
j_gene: TRBJ2-7

CDR3aa: ASSSGLADNEQF
v_gene: TRBV5-1
j_gene: TRBJ2-1

CDR3aa: ASSSFGQGGEQY
v_gene: TRBV7-2
j_gene: TRBJ2-7

CDR3aa: ASSSTGTDTQETQY
v_gene: TRBV7-9
j_gene: TRBJ2-5

CDR3aa: ASSTPTLSGNTIY
v_gene: TRBV6-5
j_gene: TRBJ1-3

CDR3aa: ASSLAGANQPQH
v_gene: TRBV7-2
j_gene: TRBJ1-5

CDR3aa: ATSRDEGGNYEQY
v_gene: TRBV15
j_gene: TRBJ2-7

CDR3aa: ASSVSGRSYNEQF
v_gene: TRBV9
j_gene: TRBJ2-1

CDR3aa: ASSGDRVSPLH
v_gene: TRBV7-2
j_gene: TRBJ1-6

CDR3aa: ASSPGQENTEAF
v_gene: TRBV7-3
j_gene: TRBJ1-1

CDR3aa: ASSLPESSGANVLT
v_gene: TRBV5-1
j_gene: TRBJ2-6

CDR3aa: ASSPFSSSTDTQY
v_gene: TRBV18
j_gene: TRBJ2-3

CDR3aa: ASKLGLVRDEQF
v_gene: TRBV2
j_gene: TRBJ2-1

CDR3aa: ASSQDRGTRTDTQY
v_gene: TRBV14
j_gene: TRBJ2-3

CDR3aa: ASSPGTGGNEQF
v_gene: TRBV18
j_gene: TRBJ2-1

CDR3aa: ASSQEGVPKHRYNEQF
v_gene: TRBV3-1/TRBV3-2
j_gene: TRBJ2-1

CDR3aa: ASSLRQQRGYT
v_gene: TRBV12-3/TRBV12-4
j_gene: TRBJ1-2

CDR3aa: ASSLGLAGNNEQF
v_gene: TRBV5-4
j_gene: TRBJ2-1

CDR3aa: AIRTASGRSYEQY
v_gene: TRBV10-3
j_gene: TRBJ2-7

CDR3aa: ASSLTRVHEQY
v_gene: TRBV7-2
j_gene: TRBJ2-7

CDR3aa: ASSVIKDSGYNEQF
v_gene: TRBV9
j_gene: TRBJ2-1

CDR3aa: ASSVWYPSRGLAEETQY
v_gene: TRBV6-1
j_gene: TRBJ2-5

CDR3aa: ASSYRPGSYNSPLH
v_gene: TRBV6-2/TRBV6-3
j_gene: TRBJ1-6

CDR3aa: ASSLRSPSRGGLVYEQY
v_gene: TRBV7-2
j_gene: TRBJ2-7

CDR3aa: ATSDYLGLAGGGDTQY
v_gene: TRBV24-1
j_gene: TRBJ2-3

CDR3aa: ATSRVQQMNTEAF
v_gene: TRBV15
j_gene: TRBJ1-1

CDR3aa: ASSLRARGQGIQY
v_gene: TRBV27
j_gene: TRBJ2-4

CDR3aa: ASERGGGYT
v_gene: TRBV12-3/TRBV12-4
j_gene: TRBJ1-2

CDR3aa: ASSQGSAQPQH
v_gene: TRBV9
j_gene: TRBJ1-5

CDR3aa: SASLGGVHT
v_gene: TRBV20-1
j_gene: TRBJ1-2

CDR3aa: ASSPVTAYEQY
v_gene: TRBV18
j_gene: TRBJ2-7

CDR3aa: ASSPPGGGAGANVLT
v_gene: TRBV18
j_gene: TRBJ2-6

CDR3aa: ASSQDPAGALADTQY
v_gene: TRBV3-1/TRBV3-2
j_gene: TRBJ2-3

CDR3aa: AWSDKSGANVLT
v_gene: TRBV30
j_gene: TRBJ2-6

CDR3aa: ASSPQGAGELF
v_gene: TRBV2
j_gene: TRBJ2-2

CDR3aa: ASHLRGRAYNEQF
v_gene: TRBV2
j_gene: TRBJ2-1

CDR3aa: TSSQAGGPGELF
v_gene: TRBV1
j_gene: TRBJ2-2

CDR3aa: ASNRDSQETQY
v_gene: TRBV12-3/TRBV12-4
j_gene: TRBJ2-5

CDR3aa: ASSLMTGINTGELF
v_gene: TRBV11-1
j_gene: TRBJ2-2

CDR3aa: ATSDPGRADTQY
v_gene: TRBV24-1
j_gene: TRBJ2-3

CDR3aa: ASSQIGQGAGEQY
v_gene: TRBV14
j_gene: TRBJ2-7

CDR3aa: ASSSGTGAYGYT
v_gene: TRBV7-2
j_gene: TRBJ1-2

CDR3aa: ASSVGSYSNQPQH
v_gene: TRBV9
j_gene: TRBJ1-5

CDR3aa: ASSPLRTQETQY
v_gene: TRBV18
j_gene: TRBJ2-5